This T cell receptor beta chain was identified in a study of blood T cell repertoires in COVID-19. Germline CDR1 and CDR2: MGHRA and YSYEKL. The CDR3 is 17 amino acids. J was trimmed by 9 bases and V by 0 bases; bases with no gene match: 14. Only in-frame clones appear in the TCRdb table, and some are missing; sequencing was by immunoSEQ multiplex PCR. The sample comprises roughly 250,000 clones, about 82% of which are singletons, and around 2% rests with the top ten. This TCR derives from a woman in her forties or fifties who had recovered from COVID-19. This chain uses TRBV4-1 with TRBJ2-1; TRBD2 agrees at 7 bases. The specimen sequenced was PBMCs or T cells enriched from blood (not recorded which). CDR3: CASSQEGRLGGPTEQFF. CDR3 sequence (DNA): TGCGCCAGCAGCCAAGAGGGGCGCCTGGGAGGGCCAACTGAGCAGTTCTTC.